Reported below is one T cell receptor beta chain. No antigen is known for it. Per-nucleotide qualities are absent, and no much larger clonotype sits a single base away. The data stem from a study of blood T cells in healthy people across ages (dated by TCRdb to about 2015). Looking at the study overall: In model experiments, template switching captured about one uniquely barcoded TCR beta cDNA molecule for every two T cells. Age-related changes in TCR beta repertoire diversity were measured in the study by deep sequencing normalized with unique cDNA molecular identifiers. Four age groups were formed from the donors: young (average roughly 15 years), middle-aged (approximately 39), aged (62) and long-lived (roughly 81). To avoid experimental bias, donors of different ages were spread randomly across the sequencing lanes. For two donors (one aged 18 to 29 and one aged 80 or older), the study analyzed two additional independent replicas of 1 million unique cDNA reads from the same blood draw.

Paper-wide results and their limitations: Because donor CMV infection status was unknown, age-related changes in expanded clonotypes were potentially confounded. Compared with the aged group, more naive CD4+ T cells, fewer expanded clones and increased TCR diversity were shown by the long-lived group, suggesting age selection. Estimates of total diversity from one million sequenced T cells were regarded as lower bounds and underestimates. Observed TCR beta diversity per million T cells fell roughly linearly with age, and a significant reduction was already apparent by age roughly 41. A strong correlation was found between observed TCR beta diversity and the percentage of naive T cells measured by flow cytometry. Because profiling used bulk unsorted PBMCs, naive and antigen-experienced compartments could not be compared conclusively.

For CDR1 and CDR2, the germline V gene (reference sequence) lists DFQATT and SNEGSKA. The CDR3 runs 14 amino acids, cysteine and phenylalanine included. The only DNA kept is the CDR3, 42 bases in frame from the first base. Relative to germline, V is missing 5 bases and J is missing 5 bases, with 9 bases of the junction outside any gene match. Donors were 39 systemically healthy Caucasian individuals from Russia aged roughly 6 to 90 years. Approximately 11 milliliters of peripheral blood were drawn from each donor into EDTA-treated Vacutainer tubes. Ficoll-Paque density-gradient centrifugation was used to isolate PBMCs, with at least 6.5 million per sample. Trizol reagent was used to extract total RNA from the PBMCs, yielding at least 5.5 micrograms per sample. For every donor, an aliquot of PBMCs went through flow cytometry to measure the percentages of naive CD45RAhigh/CD27high T cells. Library preparation employed 5' RACE. A second PCR of roughly 7 to 12 cycles was run with a J-beta primer mix and a sample-barcoded 5' primer. A unique molecular identifier was introduced onto each TCR beta cDNA molecule by a template-switch 5' adaptor carrying 12 random nucleotides. Each sample yielded at least 2.5 million CDR3-containing paired-end reads. The Mint cDNA synthesis kit, primed by a TRBC-specific oligonucleotide, was used to synthesize first-strand cDNA from all RNA. All cDNA was treated with uracil-DNA glycosylase and then went through a first 18-cycle PCR with the universal primers M1SS and BC2_uni_R. In the paper's pipeline: For normalization, 1 million high-quality reads, each with a distinct molecular identifier, were randomly selected from each sample. Instead of being binned into consensus sequences, reads that shared molecular identifiers were thrown out. MiTCR, with a Q25 quality threshold and the strictest error-elimination algorithm, was used for CDR3 identification, clonotype clustering and error correction. A nonparametric unseen species model with Euler transformation was used to estimate a lower bound on total TCR beta diversity. The public sequencing data were trimmed at Q25 with fastp and processed into clonotypes with MiXCR by TCRdb, which kept only in-frame beta chains. Merged by CDR3 protein, the rows form single entries marked with the most common genes and DNA. TCRdb's processing, not the study's, gives the V and J calls here. Present in this sample are 1.5 million to 2 million distinct CDR3 sequences, about 39% of which were seen just once. The ten largest account for 23% of the sample.

This receptor was identified in a human donor in good health. Sequenced sample: blood. This chain joins TRBV20-1 to TRBJ2-1, and 7 bases in between align with TRBD2. The sequence in DNA is TGCAGTGCTGGCGCCTGGGGGGGGAACAATGAGCAGTTCTTC. It translates as CSAGAWGGNNEQFF.